The 26 T cell receptor beta chains reported below all come from one sample, sequenced in a study of blood T cells in healthy people across ages (dated by TCRdb to between 2015 and 2017). Library method: 5' RACE. TCRdb lists the instrument as Illumina HiSeq 2500. A second PCR of roughly 7 to 11 cycles was performed with a sample-barcoded 5' primer and a J-beta primer mix. TCRdb cleaned the public reads at Q25 with fastp, built clones with MiXCR and kept in-frame beta chains. CDR3 protein duplicates are merged, each entry listing the most common genes and DNA. The sample profile shows 730,000 or so distinct CDR3 sequences; around 41% of them were found once. The ten most abundant clones make up about 32% of the sample. The sample comprised blood. These TCRs come from an elderly man in good health.

This chain links TRBV11-2 with TRBJ2-5, with unresolved D. Trimming took off 5 bases at V and 2 bases at J, with 15 bases between the two ends. The CDR3 runs 15 residues. Germline assignment: CDR1 SGHAT and CDR2 FQNNGV. CDR3 protein: CASSPNRLGQETQYF. CDR3 DNA: TGTGCCAGCAGCCCAAATAGGCTGGGTCAAGAGACCCAGTACTTC.

The rearrangement links TRBV7-8 to TRBJ2-7; D gene unclear. CDR3 length: 13 residues. Trimming removed 1 base from V and 6 bases from J, with 10 bases in between. Germline V gene data show CDR1 as SGHVS and CDR2 as FQNEAQ. The CDR3 nucleotides are TGTGCCAGCAGCTTAGTCGGGTCCGGCGAGCAGTACTTC. Encoded protein: CASSLVGSGEQYF.

The chain combines TRBV11-3 with TRBJ2-1, with no clear D. This CDR3 region has 12 residues. Trimming pared 5 bases from V and 7 bases from J, leaving 9 bases between. Germline values: CDR1 SGHNT, CDR2 YENEEA. CDR3 sequence (DNA): TGTGCCAGCAGCAAAGGTAGGAATGAGCAGTTCTTC. Protein product: CASSKGRNEQFF.

The gene calls are TRBV5-1 and TRBJ2-1, with 8 bases lining up with TRBD1. The CDR3 totals 16 residues. Per germline, CDR1 SGHRS and CDR2 YFSETQ. V gave up 3 bases and J gave up 2 bases; unmatched junction bases: 7. CDR3 nucleotides: TGCGCCAGCAGCTCGGGGGACAGGATCACCTACAATGAGCAGTTCTTC. Translated: CASSSGDRITYNEQFF. Combining the CDR3 with reference TRBV5-1 and TRBJ2-1 gives the whole variable domain KAGVTQTPRYLIKTRGQQVTLSCSPISGHRSVSWYQQTPGQGLQFLFEYFSETQRNKGNFPGRFSGRQFSNSRSEMNVSTLELGDSALYLCASSSGDRITYNEQFFGPGTRLTVL.

This rearrangement joins TRBV14 to TRBJ2-1; D uncertain. This CDR3 region has 15 residues. In germline, CDR1 is SGHDN, CDR2 FVKESK. With 0 bases removed from V and 7 bases from J, the gap between germline ends came to 13 bases. DNA for the CDR3: TGTGCCAGCAGCCAAGACTACACCCGGGCAAATGAGCAGTTCTTC. This codes for CASSQDYTRANEQFF.

This clonotype was seen a few times. The chain employs TRBV29-1 and TRBJ1-1; no reliable D call. The CDR3 sequence is 15 residues long. Germline CDR1 and CDR2: SQVTM and ANQGSEA. Trimming took off 3 bases at V and 5 bases at J, with 19 bases between the two ends. CDR3 residues: CSVERVTERKTEAFF. In DNA, the CDR3 is TGCAGCGTTGAGCGTGTCACCGAAAGGAAAACTGAAGCTTTCTTT.

This chain links TRBV9 with TRBJ2-3, with D perhaps matching TRBD1 (6 bases). CDR1 and CDR2 from the germline V gene are SGDLS and YYNGEE. Trimming left V 7 bases short and J 2 bases short, with 14 bases between. The CDR3 totals 14 residues. CDR3 in DNA: TGTGCCAGCGGGCTCGGGACAAACACAGATACGCAGTATTTT. Translation: CASGLGTNTDTQYF.

The table lists this clonotype with a few counts. The chain recombines TRBV20-1 with TRBJ2-7, with D unresolved. Germline V lookup: CDR1 DFQATT, CDR2 SNEGSKA (reference sequence). The CDR3 has 12 amino acids. V lost 6 bases to trimming and J lost 5 bases, with 14 bases between them. The CDR3, as DNA: TGCAGTGCCCGATCTCCAGAGCACGAGCAGTACTTC. Translation gives CSARSPEHEQYF.

This clonotype was observed many times. This chain joins TRBV12-3 or TRBV12-4 and TRBJ2-7, with D perhaps given as TRBD1 or TRBD2 (5 bases each). The CDR3 loop spans 14 amino acids. The ends were cut back, 4 bases at V and 6 bases at J, with 16 bases in the middle. CDR3: CASSYLGGLSEQYF. The CDR3 DNA reads as TGTGCCAGCAGTTATCTTGGGGGTTTGAGCGAGCAGTACTTC.

With respect to this clonotype: Sequence at one end of the junction differs from germline and may be a read error. The chain recombines TRBV4-3 with TRBJ2-3; D uncertain. CDR1 LGHNA and CDR2 YSLEER come from the germline V gene. The CDR3 consists of 17 residues. CDR3 coding DNA: TGCGCTAGCAGCCAAGCGCTGCAGACCCCATCCACAGATACGCAGTATTTT. Its protein is CASSQALQTPSTDTQYF.

V and J are TRBV7-2 and TRBJ2-7; tentatively, D is TRBD1 or TRBD2 (5 bases each). The CDR3 totals 14 residues. The germline gives CDR1 SGHTA, CDR2 FQGNSA. V gave up 5 bases and J gave up 3 bases, with 14 bases separating them. The CDR3, as DNA: TGTGCCAGCAGCCAGAGGGGATGGGGCTACGAGCAGTACTTC. This sequence encodes CASSQRGWGYEQYF.

This clonotype came up a few times. The V and J genes are TRBV7-2 and TRBJ2-1; TRBD2 aligns across 9 bases. The ends lost 6 bases at V and 12 bases at J; junction bases unmatched: 15. The CDR3 totals 15 residues. CDR1 and CDR2 (germline): SGHTA, FQGNSA. The DNA of the CDR3 is TGTGCCAGCAGTCGCCAAGCGGGAGGAGACCGCGGGCAGTTCTTC. This translates into CASSRQAGGDRGQFF.

The V call is TRBV4-3, the J call TRBJ1-6; D remains ambiguous. CDR3 length: 15 amino acids. The V end lost 5 bases, the J end lost 3 bases, and 11 bases lay between the germline ends. Germline CDR1 is LGHNA and CDR2 is YSLEER. CDR3 DNA: TGCGCCAGCAGCTTGACTAACAACTATAATTCACCCCTCCACTTT. Its translation: CASSLTNNYNSPLHF.

The chain couples TRBV29-1 to TRBJ2-7; D not certain. CDR3 length equals 11 residues. Germline-derived CDR1 and CDR2 are SQVTM and ANQGSEA. V gave up 5 bases and J gave up 2 bases, with 7 bases separating them. This chain's CDR3 is CSVSGTYEQYF. CDR3 DNA: TGCAGCGTTTCTGGAACCTACGAGCAGTACTTC.

This clonotype has a count of ten or more. CDR3 loop: CSVDMRFSGYTF. CDR3 in DNA: TGCAGCGTTGATATGAGGTTCTCTGGCTACACCTTC. The rearrangement links TRBV29-1 to TRBJ1-2; D not certain. CDR1 and CDR2 (germline): SQVTM, ANQGSEA. Trimming cost V 3 bases and J 7 bases, with 12 bases left between them. This CDR3 is built from 12 residues. The full variable domain, in which reference TRBV29-1 and TRBJ1-2 provide the parts outside the CDR3, is SAVISQKPSRDICQRGTSLTIQCQVDSQVTMMFWYRQQPGQSLTLIATANQGSEATYESGFVIDKFPISRPNLTFSTLTVSNMSPEDSSIYLCSVDMRFSGYTFGSGTRLTVV.

J is TRBJ2-1 and V is TRBV15; the match to TRBD2 covers 13 bases. The V and J ends lost 5 bases and 0 bases, in that order; junction bases with no gene match: 7. Germline-derived CDR1 and CDR2 are LNHNV and YYDKDF (reference sequence). The CDR3 extends over 18 amino acids. CDR3 DNA sequence: TGTGCCACCAGCCTGGGGACTAGCGGGGTGAGCTCCTACAATGAGCAGTTCTTC. It is translated as CATSLGTSGVSSYNEQFF. The full variable domain, its missing parts supplied by reference TRBV15 and TRBJ2-1, is DAMVIQNPRYQVTQFGKPVTLSCSQTLNHNVMYWYQQKSSQAPKLLFHYYDKDFNNEADTPDNFQSRRPNTSFCFLDIRSPGLGDTAMYLCATSLGTSGVSSYNEQFFGPGTRLTVL.

This clonotype was found a few times. The chain has TRBV2 and TRBJ1-4; 9 bases agree with TRBD1. The CDR3 totals 15 residues. Germline V lookup: CDR1 SNHLY, CDR2 FYNNEI. V lost 6 bases to trimming and J lost 6 bases; unmatched junction nucleotides: 8. The CDR3 region has the DNA TGTGCCAGCAGGGCACAGGGGGCGCGGGATGAAAAACTGTTTTTT. It specifies CASRAQGARDEKLFF.

This sequence joins TRBV20-1 and TRBJ2-1, with 10 bases identical to TRBD2. Per the germline V gene, CDR1 is DFQATT and CDR2 is SNEGSKA (reference sequence). CDR3 length: 15 residues. V shed 0 bases, J shed 10 bases, and the junction held 9 bases outside the gene matches. CDR3 sequence (DNA): TGCAGTGCTAGAGATCGGAGCGGGGGGGCCTTAGAGCAGTTCTTC. Protein sequence: CSARDRSGGALEQFF.

J is TRBJ2-1 and V is TRBV12-3 or TRBV12-4, with 9 bases identical to TRBD1. J lost 8 bases, V lost 6 bases, and 11 bases had no gene match. The CDR3 contains 15 residues. Here the CDR3 reads CASRQTGQGGDEQFF. The DNA for the CDR3 is TGTGCCAGCAGACAAACGGGACAGGGAGGTGATGAGCAGTTCTTC.

The V gene is TRBV11-2, the J gene TRBJ2-1, with D possibly TRBD2 on 7 matching bases. Per germline, CDR1 SGHAT and CDR2 FQNNGV. There are 16 residues in the CDR3. The V and J ends lost 5 bases and 10 bases respectively, with 24 bases between them. The CDR3, as DNA: TGTGCCAGCAGCCTGGGGGCGGGAGCTGACTCGCGCGAGCAGTTCTTC. Protein sequence: CASSLGAGADSREQFF.

V gene TRBV14 combines with J gene TRBJ2-4, with TRBD2 matching 8 bases. The end of the DNA fits TRBJ2-7 better, so the J call may be wrong. The CDR3 loop spans 15 amino acids. Looked up from germline, CDR1 is SGHDN and CDR2 is FVKESK. The CDR3 DNA is TGTGCCAGCAGCCAAGATCGCCTAGCGGGCGTCGAGCAGTACTTC. Its protein is CASSQDRLAGVEQYF.

Only a few counts were recorded for this clonotype. The CDR3 region has the DNA TGTGCCAGCAGCCCCCGGGCGGTCTTTGACACTGAAGCTTTCTTT. Amino acid sequence: CASSPRAVFDTEAFF. The rearrangement joins TRBV9 to TRBJ1-1, with unresolved D. The CDR3 is 15 residues long. V lost 4 bases and J lost 3, with 16 bases in between. The germline CDR1 and CDR2 sequences are SGDLS and YYNGEE. Together with reference TRBV9 and TRBJ1-1, the CDR3 gives the full variable domain: DSGVTQTPKHLITATGQRVTLRCSPRSGDLSVYWYQQSLDQGLQFLIQYYNGEERAKGNILERFSAQQFPDLHSELNLSSLELGDSALYFCASSPRAVFDTEAFFGQGTRLTVV.

The gene calls are TRBV2 and TRBJ2-3; no clear D gene. Germline CDR1 reads SNHLY; CDR2 reads FYNNEI. The CDR3 has 13 amino acids. Trimming stripped 3 bases from V and 4 bases from J, with 8 bases between. The CDR3 region is CASSEWGSDTQYF. Written as DNA, the CDR3 is TGTGCCAGCAGTGAGTGGGGTTCAGATACGCAGTATTTT.

The rearrangement uses TRBV6-6 and TRBJ2-7; 12 nucleotides agree with TRBD2. V trimming: 0 bases; J trimming: 2 bases; junction bases outside the gene matches: 5. The CDR3 is 17 amino acids. Germline loops: CDR1 MNHNY, CDR2 SVGAGI (reference sequence). This CDR3 reads CASSYSRLAGDPYEQYF. In DNA form, the CDR3 reads TGTGCCAGCAGTTACTCCAGACTAGCGGGGGACCCCTACGAGCAGTACTTC.

V is TRBV6-5 and J is TRBJ2-3; 10 nucleotides agree with TRBD2. The CDR3 is 17 residues long. Germline lookup yields CDR1 MNHEY and CDR2 SVGAGI. V shed 0 bases and J 5 bases; nucleotides not matched to a gene: 8. In DNA, the CDR3 is TGTGCCAGCAGTTACTCCGGGGCTAGCGGGAGTGAAGATACGCAGTATTTT. Its protein product is CASSYSGASGSEDTQYF.

This clonotype was seen at least ten times. The rearrangement uses TRBV2 and TRBJ1-1; no firm D call. The CDR3 sequence is 13 residues long. Germline CDR1 reads SNHLY; CDR2 reads FYNNEI. The V and J ends lost 1 base and 0 bases respectively, with 3 bases between them. The CDR3 nucleotides are TGTGCCAGCAGTGAAGGGATGAACACTGAAGCTTTCTTT. It is translated as CASSEGMNTEAFF.